The 21 T cell receptor beta chains reported below all come from one sample, sequenced in a study of regulatory T cells in long-lasting Graves disease. Arm-PCR of CDR3 regions and iRepertoire HTBI primers were the basis on which TCR beta libraries were built. MiXCR, run by TCRdb on the multiplex PCR reads, gives a single entry per CDR3 protein. The sample yields around 500,000 distinct CDR3 sequences, roughly 14% seen once. Time point of the sample: newly diagnosed GD, antithyroid drugs for less than 3 months. Isolated PBMC RNA provided the starting material for the TCR library. These same records also appear under a second study, on T cells in Graves' hyperthyroidism and ophthalmopathy.

The starting material was peripheral blood mononuclear cells (PBMCs), obtained at new diagnosis, from a patient treated with antithyroid drugs. The receptors shown here come from a man aged 25 to 45 with Graves disease.

Many counts were recorded for this clonotype. The CDR3 region has the DNA TGTGCCAGCAGTGAGTTGGGCAGGGGGCAGGGTCAGCCCCAGCATTTT. Its protein is CASSELGRGQGQPQHF. The rearrangement links TRBV6-1 to TRBJ1-5, with 8 positions matching TRBD1. The CDR3 covers 16 residues. The germline CDR1 and CDR2 sequences are MNHNS and SASEGT. V trimming: 3 bases; J trimming: 6 bases; junction bases outside the gene matches: 10.

This clonotype was seen only a few times. This chain uses TRBV4-1 with TRBJ2-1; D might be TRBD1 or TRBD2, each matching 5 bases. Per the germline V gene, CDR1 is MGHRA and CDR2 is YSYEKL. This CDR3 has 16 amino acids. V shed 1 base and J shed 6 bases, with 16 bases lying between them. CDR3 amino acids: CASSQGRGATGNEQFF. The CDR3 coding sequence is TGCGCCAGCAGCCAAGGGAGAGGGGCGACTGGCAATGAGCAGTTCTTC.

This clonotype has a count of ten or more. This chain uses TRBV13 with TRBJ2-5; D might be TRBD1 (6 bases). The CDR3 is 15 amino acids. Trimming cost V 0 bases and J 1 base, with 9 bases left between them. Germline lookup yields CDR1 PRHDT and CDR2 FYEKMQ (reference sequence). The chain's CDR3 is CASSLGGAAQETQYF. The CDR3, as DNA: TGTGCCAGCAGCTTAGGGGGGGCAGCCCAAGAGACCCAGTACTTC.

This clonotype was seen many times. The chain combines TRBV2 with TRBJ2-1, with D possibly TRBD2 on 5 matching bases. Trimming left V 3 bases short and J 4 bases short, with 7 bases between. Per germline, CDR1 SNHLY and CDR2 FYNNEI. This CDR3 is built from 13 residues. The DNA of the CDR3 is TGTGCCAGCAGTGACTCGGGATACAATGAGCAGTTCTTC. Amino acid sequence: CASSDSGYNEQFF.

This clonotype appeared many times. The genes are TRBV20-1 and TRBJ2-1; TRBD2 matches 7 bases. Germline loops: CDR1 DFQATT, CDR2 SNEGSKA (reference sequence). This CDR3 has 12 residues. After removal of 3 bases from V and 9 bases from J, the junction contained 5 bases not matched to a gene. The CDR3 protein is CSARREIGEQFF. In DNA form, the CDR3 reads TGCAGTGCTAGGCGGGAGATAGGTGAGCAGTTCTTC.

Concerning this clonotype: A much larger clonotype is one base distant, so this may be a read error. This sequence joins TRBV7-2 and TRBJ2-7; no definite D call. Germline CDR1 and CDR2: SGHTA and FQGNSA. The CDR3 extends over 14 amino acids. The V and J ends lost 1 base and 3 bases respectively, with 10 bases between them. CDR3 sequence (DNA): TGTGCCAGCAGCTTAGAAGCGACCAGCTACGAGCAGTACTTC. As protein: CASSLEATSYEQYF.

On this clonotype itself: Since a far larger clone is one base different, this is likely a read error. This chain joins TRBV2 and TRBJ2-1; D could derive from TRBD1 or TRBD2 (5 bases each). The CDR3 contains 13 residues. Trimming removed 2 bases at V and 10 bases at J, with 12 bases between. CDR1 is SNHLY and CDR2 is FYNNEI in the germline V gene. The CDR3 DNA sequence: TGTGCCAGCAGTGAACCAGGGACCTACGAGCAGTTCTTC. This sequence encodes CASSEPGTYEQFF.

To note about this clonotype: This may come from a read error, since a much larger clone is one base off. The rearrangement links TRBV5-1 to TRBJ2-7; 8 nucleotides line up with TRBD2. V shed 8 bases and J 2 bases; nucleotides not matched to a gene: 18. Per germline, CDR1 SGHRS and CDR2 YFSETQ. The CDR3 totals 17 residues. The DNA of the CDR3 is TGCGCCAGTCAACAAGCTACCCGGCGGGGGGTCCCCTACGAGCAGTACTTC. Translation gives CASQQATRRGVPYEQYF.

In this sample, this clonotype turned up many times. The V gene is TRBV7-9, the J gene TRBJ1-2; no definite D call. The CDR3 loop spans 13 amino acids. Germline V CDR1 and CDR2: SEHNR, FQNEAQ (reference sequence). The germline V and J ends were trimmed by 4 bases and 6 bases, with 12 bases remaining between them. CDR3 in DNA: TGTGCCAGCAGCTCCGGGCTTCCAAATGGCTACACCTTC. Its translation: CASSSGLPNGYTF.

The rearrangement joins TRBV9 to TRBJ2-7; TRBD2 is a possible D gene (7 bases). Germline CDR1 reads SGDLS; CDR2 reads YYNGEE. V was trimmed by 2 bases and J by 2 bases, leaving 14 bases between them. This CDR3 comprises 15 residues. CDR3 nucleotides: TGTGCCAGCAGCGTGGGGGGGGGGGCTACCTACGAGCAGTACTTC. Translating gives CASSVGGGATYEQYF.

Of note for this clonotype: A read error is possible here, since a much larger clone lies one base away. This chain uses TRBV6-5 with TRBJ1-2, with no clear D. This CDR3 is built from 11 residues. Germline V gene data show CDR1 as MNHEY and CDR2 as SVGAGI. The DNA for the CDR3 is TGTGCCGGCAGTTCGGGAATCTTCTACACCTTC. This sequence encodes CAGSSGIFYTF.

This clonotype has ten or more counts. This chain uses TRBV28 with TRBJ1-1, with 7 nucleotides matching TRBD1. V shed 6 bases, J shed 7 bases, and the junction held 11 bases outside the gene matches. Per germline, CDR1 MDHEN and CDR2 SYDVKM. This CDR3 has 14 residues. In DNA form, the CDR3 reads TGTGCCAGCAGCCAAGGGGGCGGGCCGTATGAAGCTTTCTTT. Protein: CASSQGGGPYEAFF.

V is TRBV9 and J is TRBJ2-1; the D is unclear. The CDR3 covers 12 residues. V was trimmed by 5 bases and J by 9 bases, leaving 12 bases between them. Germline V gene data show CDR1 as SGDLS and CDR2 as YYNGEE. CDR3 region: CASSLNSPEQFF. The DNA of the CDR3 is TGTGCCAGCAGTCTAAATTCCCCTGAGCAGTTCTTC.

This clonotype appeared many times. The CDR3 loop is CASKSGSYNEQFF. For the CDR3, the DNA is TGTGCCAGCAAAAGCGGCAGTTACAATGAGCAGTTCTTC. The V and J genes are TRBV2 and TRBJ2-1, with D maybe TRBD2 (5 bases). CDR3 length equals 13 residues. V gave up 7 bases and J gave up 4 bases, with 11 bases separating them. CDR1 and CDR2 (germline): SNHLY, FYNNEI.

Only one count was recorded for this clonotype. This may stem from a read error, because a much larger clone lies one nucleotide away. V and J are TRBV11-3 and TRBJ2-2; tentatively, D is TRBD1 (5 bases). Germline CDR1 and CDR2: SGHNT and YENEEA. CDR3 length equals 16 residues. The CDR3 is CASSLGRQLGTRELFF. In DNA form, the CDR3 reads TGTGCCAGCAGCTTAGGTCGACAGCTGGGCACCAGGGAGCTGTTTTTT.

This clonotype was seen more than once but under ten times. This chain connects TRBV5-1 to TRBJ1-4; D ambiguous. V was clipped by 6 bases and J by 2 bases, with 11 bases between them. Looked up from germline, CDR1 is SGHRS and CDR2 is YFSETQ. The CDR3 has 14 residues. This chain's CDR3 is CASNGGATNEKLFF. CDR3 coding DNA: TGCGCCAGCAATGGCGGCGCGACTAATGAAAAACTGTTTTTT.

This clonotype showed up many times. The chain recombines TRBV27 with TRBJ2-7, with TRBD2 identical over 9 bases. The CDR3 sequence is 14 residues long. The germline V gene encodes CDR1 MNHEY and CDR2 SMNVEV (reference sequence). V shed 3 bases, J shed 3 bases, and the junction held 3 bases outside the gene matches. The CDR3 loop reads CASSLAGGFYEQYF. The CDR3 nucleotides are TGTGCCAGCAGTTTGGCGGGAGGGTTCTACGAGCAGTACTTC.

The sample holds many counts of this clonotype. This chain links TRBV30 with TRBJ2-3, with unresolved D. Germline CDR1 GTSNPN, CDR2 SVGIG (reference sequence). V lost 3 bases and J 2 bases, leaving 12 bases between the germline ends. This CDR3 region has 14 residues. The CDR3 DNA sequence: TGTGCCTGGAGCATCGACACCTTCACAGATACGCAGTATTTT. Amino acids: CAWSIDTFTDTQYF.

Ten or more counts support this clonotype. The gene calls are TRBV7-3 and TRBJ2-5; 11 nucleotides agree with TRBD2. Germline trimming cut 4 bases from V and 2 bases from J; bases unmatched to any gene: 6. The CDR3 sequence is 16 residues long. CDR1 is SGHTA, CDR2 FQGTGA, per germline. CDR3 amino acids: CASSSTGTSGQETQYF. Here the CDR3 DNA reads TGTGCCAGCAGCTCTACCGGGACTAGCGGACAAGAGACCCAGTACTTC.

At least ten counts were recorded for this clonotype. The rearrangement links TRBV12-3 or TRBV12-4 to TRBJ1-1, with D perhaps matching TRBD1 (6 bases). Trimming removed 6 bases at V and 1 base at J, with 12 bases between. There are 14 residues in the CDR3. As DNA, the CDR3 is TGTGCCAGCAGCCGCGGGACACCGAACACTGAAGCTTTCTTT. Translating gives CASSRGTPNTEAFF.

This clonotype appeared many times. V gene TRBV25-1 combines with J gene TRBJ2-3; no clear D. The CDR3 is 12 amino acids. Trimming took 2 bases from V and 5 from J, leaving 5 bases between them. Germline V gene lookup returns CDR1 MGHDK and CDR2 SYGVNS. The CDR3 is CASSEEVDTQYF. DNA for the CDR3: TGTGCCAGCAGTGAAGAGGTAGATACGCAGTATTTT.